There are a few counts of the clone carrying this T cell receptor (beta chain). The germline V gene has CDR1 MDHEN and CDR2 SYDVKM. The CDR3 totals 13 residues. Trimming removed 8 bases at V and 12 bases at J, with 20 bases between. Using its own MiXCR run on the RT-PCR reads, TCRdb lists one record per CDR3 protein. The sample lists approximately 720,000 distinct CDR3 sequences; approximately 14% were seen once. The TCR sequence derives from a female donor in good health, serving as a healthy control. The chain recombines TRBV28 with TRBJ1-5; D perhaps matches TRBD1 (5 bases). Sequencing was done on a sample of memory CD4+ T cells from blood. CDR3 DNA sequence: TGTGCCAGCGGTCTGAAGGCCCCAGGACACCAGCATTTT. As protein: CASGLKAPGHQHF.